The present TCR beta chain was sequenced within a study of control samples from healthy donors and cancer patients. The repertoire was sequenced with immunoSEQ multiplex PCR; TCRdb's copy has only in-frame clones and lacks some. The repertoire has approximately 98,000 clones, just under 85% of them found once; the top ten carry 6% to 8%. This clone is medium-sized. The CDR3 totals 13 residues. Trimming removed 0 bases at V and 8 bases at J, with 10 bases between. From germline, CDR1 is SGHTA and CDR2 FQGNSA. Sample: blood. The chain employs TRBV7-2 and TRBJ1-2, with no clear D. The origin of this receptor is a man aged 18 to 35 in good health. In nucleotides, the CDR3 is TGTGCCAGCAGCTTAGCAGAGACTAGAGGCTACACCTTC. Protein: CASSLAETRGYTF.